The 27 T cell receptor beta chains below come from one sample, sequenced in a study of blood T cell repertoires in COVID-19. The table came from immunoSEQ multiplex PCR; TCRdb's copy has only in-frame clones and leaves some out. Of some 140,000 clones in the sample, approximately 83% were seen once. The sequenced sample was PBMCs or T cells enriched from blood (not recorded which). Receptors originate from a man in his forties or fifties who had recovered from COVID-19.

The CDR3 is CASSEYRPGLAGNTDTQYF. CDR3 in DNA: TGTGCCAGCAGCGAGTACCGACCGGGACTAGCGGGGAACACAGATACGCAGTATTTT. This rearrangement joins TRBV7-3 to TRBJ2-3, with TRBD2 matching 13 bases. CDR3 length: 19 amino acids. Trimming took 5 bases from V and 2 from J; bases not matched to a gene: 13. Per germline, CDR1 SGHTA and CDR2 FQGTGA.

The chain carries TRBV28 and TRBJ1-2, with no clear D. This CDR3 has 12 amino acids. V was clipped by 2 bases and J by 4 bases, with 5 bases between them. Germline CDR1 reads MDHEN; CDR2 reads SYDVKM. The CDR3 DNA follows: TGTGCCAGCAGTTTACAGCGCTATGGCTACACCTTC. It codes for CASSLQRYGYTF.

The chain joins TRBV6-5 to TRBJ2-7; D is undetermined. V was cut by 6 bases and J by 1 base, with 16 bases left in between. Per the germline V gene, CDR1 is MNHEY and CDR2 is SVGAGI. The CDR3 totals 15 residues. CDR3 protein: CASSRGRLDSYEQYF. The CDR3 region has the DNA TGTGCCAGCAGCCGCGGCCGACTCGATTCCTACGAGCAGTACTTC.

The CDR3 DNA sequence: TGTGCCAGCAGCCAACGACAGGACTATGGCTACACCTTC. Protein product: CASSQRQDYGYTF. This chain joins TRBV3-1 (or the pseudogene TRBV3-2) and TRBJ1-2; D perhaps matches TRBD1 (6 bases). Trimming left V 2 bases short and J 3 bases short, with 7 bases between. The germline gives CDR1 LGHDT, CDR2 YNNKEL (reference sequence). The CDR3 covers 13 residues.

The rearrangement uses TRBV19 and TRBJ2-3; possibly TRBD2 for D (5 bases). CDR3 length: 16 residues. V gave up 4 bases and J gave up 3 bases, with 17 bases separating them. Germline CDR1 and CDR2: LNHDA and SQIVND (reference sequence). CDR3 sequence: CASSKEGSRETDTQYF. CDR3 DNA sequence: TGTGCCAGTAGTAAAGAGGGAAGCCGGGAAACAGATACGCAGTATTTT.

This clone was seen a handful of times. The V call is TRBV6-2 or TRBV6-3, the J call TRBJ1-1, with 8 bases that match TRBD1. Trimming at V came to 4 bases and at J to 3 bases, leaving 10 bases not matched to a gene. The V gene's germline CDR1 is MNHEY and CDR2 SVGEGT. This CDR3 has 16 amino acids. The CDR3 nucleotides read TGTGCCAGCAGTTCCCTCATCAGGGGGCGGGACACTGAAGCTTTCTTT. This translates into CASSSLIRGRDTEAFF.

The CDR3, as DNA: TGTGCCAGCAGCTTAGTAACAGGGGGCGTTTACGAGCAGTACTTC. This encodes CASSLVTGGVYEQYF. The chain joins TRBV7-9 to TRBJ2-7; TRBD1 aligns across 9 bases. The V gene's germline CDR1 is SEHNR and CDR2 FQNEAQ (reference sequence). The ends lost 1 base at V and 4 bases at J; junction bases unmatched: 5. CDR3 length: 15 amino acids.

The table lists this clone with a count of one. The chain recombines TRBV9 with TRBJ2-7; possible D gene TRBD2, 6 bases. The V gene lost 2 bases and the J gene lost 5 bases, with 17 bases spanning the gap. The CDR3 extends over 15 amino acids. Per the germline V gene, CDR1 is SGDLS and CDR2 is YYNGEE. The CDR3 is CASSVGGTARHEQYF. The DNA of the CDR3 is TGTGCCAGCAGCGTTGGGGGGACGGCGAGGCACGAGCAGTACTTC.

The rearrangement joins TRBV15 to TRBJ1-4, with D hard to call. The ends were cut back, 0 bases at V and 16 bases at J, with 12 bases in the middle. CDR3 length equals 12 residues. Germline CDR1 and CDR2: LNHNV and YYDKDF (reference sequence). The CDR3 here is CATSRDDKPPFF. The DNA of the CDR3 is TGTGCCACCAGCAGAGACGACAAACCGCCGTTTTTT.

The chain is built from TRBV4-1 and TRBJ2-7, with D perhaps matching TRBD1 (6 bases). The CDR3 totals 13 residues. The germline CDR1 and CDR2 sequences are MGHRA and YSYEKL. Deletions cut 3 bases from V and 5 bases from J, with 11 bases between. In DNA, the CDR3 is TGCGCCAGCAGCCATAATCGACAGGACGAGCAGTACTTC. This encodes CASSHNRQDEQYF.

The V and J genes are TRBV6-1 and TRBJ1-5, with TRBD1 as a possible D gene (6 bases). The germline V and J ends were trimmed by 4 bases and 9 bases, with 22 bases remaining between them. The CDR3 extends over 16 amino acids. Germline V gene lookup returns CDR1 MNHNS and CDR2 SASEGT. The CDR3 bases are TGTGCCAGCAGTGGCCGGGACACAAGGGTGGATTGGCCCCAGCATTTT. It is translated as CASSGRDTRVDWPQHF.

The chain combines TRBV7-3 with TRBJ1-1; TRBD1 is a possible D gene (6 bases). The germline V gene encodes CDR1 SGHTA and CDR2 FQGTGA. This CDR3 is built from 14 residues. V lost 2 bases, J lost 4 bases, and 11 bases lay in between. The CDR3 DNA follows: TGTGCCAGCAGCTTACAGGGGAGCGGCACTGAAGCTTTCTTT. This gives the protein CASSLQGSGTEAFF. Full variable domain (rest looked up from reference TRBV7-3 and TRBJ1-1): GAGVSQTPSNKVTEKGKYVELRCDPISGHTALYWYRQSLGQGPEFLIYFQGTGAADDSGLPNDRFFAVRPEGSVSTLKIQRTERGDSAVYLCASSLQGSGTEAFFGQGTRLTVV.

The chain carries TRBV7-3 and TRBJ2-3; D not certain. V was shortened by 5 bases and J by 1 base, with 10 bases between the two germline ends. This CDR3 is 14 amino acids long. CDR1 and CDR2 from the germline V gene are SGHTA and FQGTGA. The CDR3 reads CASSPHSGTDTQYF. For the CDR3, the DNA is TGTGCCAGCAGCCCGCACAGTGGCACAGATACGCAGTATTTT.

The table lists this clone with a few counts. V is TRBV21-1 and J is TRBJ1-1; TRBD1 is taken as the D call from the table, unchecked against the DNA. TRBV21-1 is an annotated pseudogene. The CDR3 is 14 residues long. Here the CDR3 reads CASSKWQGGPEAFF. CDR3 DNA: TGTGCCAGCAGCAAGTGGCAGGGGGGCCCTGAAGCTTTCTTT.

The V gene is TRBV28, the J gene TRBJ2-3; 8 nucleotides match TRBD2. The CDR3 has 16 amino acids. Germline V lookup: CDR1 MDHEN, CDR2 SYDVKM. Trimming cost V 5 bases and J 4 bases; bases outside gene matches: 11. CDR3 nucleotides: TGTGCCAGCAGTACCACCGGGACTAGTTTCCCAGATACGCAGTATTTT. This codes for CASSTTGTSFPDTQYF. The whole variable domain, remainder taken from reference TRBV28 and TRBJ2-3, is DVKVTQSSRYLVKRTGEKVFLECVQDMDHENMFWYRQDPGLGLRLIYFSYDVKMKEKGDIPEGYSVSREKKERFSLILESASTNQTSMYLCASSTTGTSFPDTQYFGPGTRLTVL.

The sample holds one count of this clone. The chain recombines TRBV28 with TRBJ2-2, with D possibly TRBD2 on 6 matching bases. CDR1 and CDR2 (germline): MDHEN, SYDVKM. The V and J ends lost 2 bases and 0 bases respectively, with 10 bases between them. The CDR3 covers 16 residues. The CDR3 is CASSLGASANTGELFF. The CDR3 region has the DNA TGTGCCAGCAGTTTAGGAGCTAGCGCGAACACCGGGGAGCTGTTTTTT.

This clone occurred once. The V and J genes are TRBV2 and TRBJ2-3; maybe TRBD2 (6 bases). V was pared by 8 bases and J by 0 bases, with 12 bases between. This CDR3 region has 14 residues. Germline-derived CDR1 and CDR2 are SNHLY and FYNNEI. For the CDR3, the DNA is TGTGCCAGCGAGGGAGGAGTTAGCACAGATACGCAGTATTTT. Protein product: CASEGGVSTDTQYF. Full variable domain (outside the CDR3, taken from reference TRBV2 and TRBJ2-3): EPEVTQTPSHQVTQMGQEVILRCVPISNHLYFYWYRQILGQKVEFLVSFYNNEISEKSEIFDDQFSVERPDGSNFTLKIRSTKLEDSAMYFCASEGGVSTDTQYFGPGTRLTVL.

The chain joins TRBV28 to TRBJ2-7, with TRBD2 matching 7 bases. Germline CDR1 reads MDHEN; CDR2 reads SYDVKM. V lost 7 bases and J lost 4; bases outside the gene matches: 10. The CDR3 loop spans 14 amino acids. CDR3: CASITSGGGYEQYF. The CDR3 nucleotides are TGTGCCAGCATTACATCTGGCGGGGGATACGAGCAGTACTTC. The variable domain in full, completed from reference TRBV28 and TRBJ2-7, reads DVKVTQSSRYLVKRTGEKVFLECVQDMDHENMFWYRQDPGLGLRLIYFSYDVKMKEKGDIPEGYSVSREKKERFSLILESASTNQTSMYLCASITSGGGYEQYFGPGTRLTVT.

The chain has TRBV11-2 and TRBJ1-1, with unresolved D. The germline V gene has CDR1 SGHAT and CDR2 FQNNGV. This CDR3 has 13 residues. The ends were cut back, 7 bases at V and 1 base at J, with 10 bases in the middle. The CDR3 DNA follows: TGTGCCAGCAAATTGACGGGGAACACTGAAGCTTTCTTT. This sequence encodes CASKLTGNTEAFF.

V usage is TRBV28 and J usage is TRBJ1-2; 8 bases line up with TRBD1. V lost 6 bases to trimming and J lost 0 bases; unmatched junction nucleotides: 0. The CDR3 covers 13 residues. CDR1 and CDR2 from the germline V gene are MDHEN and SYDVKM. The DNA for the CDR3 is TGTGCCAGCAGGGGACAGGCTAACTATGGCTACACCTTC. Its protein product is CASRGQANYGYTF.

This clone was counted a single time. This chain links TRBV6-5 with TRBJ1-1; D is uncertain. The CDR3 covers 15 residues. Trimming took off 5 bases at V and 2 bases at J, with 15 bases between the two ends. Germline CDR1 and CDR2: MNHEY and SVGAGI. CDR3 DNA: TGTGCCAGCAGTCCATCAGGTTACGGAAACACTGAAGCTTTCTTT. Translating it yields CASSPSGYGNTEAFF.

The rearrangement uses TRBV29-1 and TRBJ1-4; 8 bases align to TRBD1. In germline, CDR1 is SQVTM, CDR2 ANQGSEA. The length of the CDR3 is 14 residues. Germline trimming cut 4 bases from V and 4 bases from J; bases unmatched to any gene: 5. This CDR3 is CSVGQGIGNEKLFF. CDR3 nucleotide sequence: TGCAGCGTTGGACAGGGGATAGGTAATGAAAAACTGTTTTTT.

The V call is TRBV11-1, the J call TRBJ1-2; 9 bases are shared with TRBD1. Germline V lookup: CDR1 SGHAT, CDR2 FQDESV (reference sequence). Germline trimming cut 3 bases from V and 3 bases from J; bases unmatched to any gene: 5. This CDR3 region has 15 residues. CDR3 sequence (DNA): TGTGCCAGCAGCTTGGGCACAGGGGGCGACTATGGCTACACCTTC. Its protein product is CASSLGTGGDYGYTF.

The chain recombines TRBV7-9 with TRBJ1-5; D gene ambiguous. The CDR3 sequence is 15 residues long. Germline V gene sequence: CDR1 SEHNR, CDR2 FQNEAQ (reference sequence). V gave up 0 bases and J gave up 3 bases, with 9 bases separating them. In DNA, the CDR3 is TGTGCCAGCAGCTTAGCGGCGGCTCCCAATCAGCCCCAGCATTTT. It yields the protein CASSLAAAPNQPQHF.

The chain recombines TRBV9 with TRBJ1-1; 8 positions agree with TRBD1. The trim removed 3 bases at V and 1 base at J, leaving 8 bases unmatched. Germline CDR1 SGDLS, CDR2 YYNGEE. The CDR3 contains 16 residues. The CDR3 is CASSASRDRWNTEAFF. The CDR3 DNA reads as TGTGCCAGCAGCGCCTCAAGGGACAGGTGGAACACTGAAGCTTTCTTT.

The V and J genes are TRBV27 and TRBJ2-1, with TRBD1 identical over 10 bases. V was pared by 2 bases and J by 4 bases, with 2 bases of the junction left unmatched. The CDR3 spans 15 residues. Per the germline V gene, CDR1 is MNHEY and CDR2 is SMNVEV (reference sequence). The DNA for the CDR3 is TGTGCCAGCAGTTTAGGGACAGGGGAATACAATGAGCAGTTCTTC. As protein: CASSLGTGEYNEQFF.

The V and J genes are TRBV25-1 and TRBJ1-2; 9 bases are shared with TRBD1. Germline loops: CDR1 MGHDK, CDR2 SYGVNS. This CDR3 spans 17 amino acids. The V and J ends lost 3 bases and 6 bases, in that order; junction bases with no gene match: 14. This CDR3 reads CASSDPTGGEVGDGYTF. Written as DNA, the CDR3 is TGTGCCAGCAGTGACCCCACAGGGGGCGAAGTTGGGGATGGCTACACCTTC.